Below are 21 T cell receptor beta chains sequenced from a single sample in a study of blood T cell repertoires in COVID-19. Sequencing used immunoSEQ multiplex PCR; TCRdb keeps in-frame clones, though not all of them. The sample consists of over 250,000 clones, 80% to 90% of them appearing once. The source material was PBMCs or T cells enriched from blood (not recorded which). These receptors were collected from a woman aged 18 to 35 who had recovered from COVID-19.

In its sample, this clone was seen once. The V and J genes are TRBV7-2 and TRBJ1-1, with D maybe TRBD1 (6 bases). CDR3 size: 17 residues. V lost 1 base and J lost 5, with 20 bases in between. Germline values: CDR1 SGHTA, CDR2 FQGNSA. The CDR3 protein is CASSLDPRQDRKTEAFF. CDR3 sequence (DNA): TGTGCCAGCAGCTTAGACCCTCGACAGGATAGGAAGACTGAAGCTTTCTTT.

This sequence joins TRBV2 and TRBJ1-4; D is possibly TRBD1 (6 bases). Trimming shortened V by 5 bases and J by 0 bases, and 10 bases separated the two germline ends. Germline-derived CDR1 and CDR2 are SNHLY and FYNNEI. The CDR3 totals 15 residues. The CDR3 spells CASSQQGPTNEKLFF. CDR3 nucleotide sequence: TGTGCCAGCAGTCAACAGGGACCAACTAATGAAAAACTGTTTTTT.

V is TRBV11-2 and J is TRBJ1-4; D is uncertain. The CDR3 is 18 residues long. The V end lost 1 base, the J end lost 0 bases, and 15 bases lay between the germline ends. Germline CDR1 SGHAT, CDR2 FQNNGV. CDR3 protein: CASSLGNSIVATNEKLFF. The CDR3 DNA is TGTGCCAGCAGCTTAGGAAACAGCATCGTTGCAACTAATGAAAAACTGTTTTTT.

V gene TRBV30 combines with J gene TRBJ2-7; 11 bases agree with TRBD2. V dropped 3 bases and J dropped 7; count of bases not matched to a gene: 8. Germline values: CDR1 GTSNPN, CDR2 SVGIG (reference sequence). The CDR3 contains 14 residues. The CDR3 sequence: CAWRFSGGAREQYF. DNA for the CDR3: TGTGCCTGGAGATTTAGCGGGGGGGCTAGGGAGCAGTACTTC.

The CDR3 spells CASSSLDSSTGELFF. CDR3 coding DNA: TGTGCCAGCAGCTCACTCGACAGCAGCACCGGGGAGCTGTTTTTT. The chain is built from TRBV9 and TRBJ2-2; D is perhaps TRBD1 (5 bases). V was cut by 4 bases and J by 4 bases, with 14 bases left in between. Germline V gene data show CDR1 as SGDLS and CDR2 as YYNGEE. The CDR3 spans 15 residues.

The rearrangement links TRBV23-1 to TRBJ2-1; D remains unclear. TRBV23-1 is marked as an open reading frame, function uncertain. With 7 bases removed from V and 6 bases from J, the gap between germline ends came to 10 bases. This CDR3 spans 12 amino acids. The CDR3 protein is CASTGMFNEQFF. CDR3 nucleotides: TGCGCCAGCACAGGTATGTTCAATGAGCAGTTCTTC.

This clone was counted between two and nine times. The chain uses TRBV28 and TRBJ1-1; 9 bases are a match to TRBD1. The germline gives CDR1 MDHEN, CDR2 SYDVKM. The CDR3 has 15 amino acids. V was pared by 3 bases and J by 6 bases, with 8 bases of the junction left unmatched. This CDR3 reads CASSFGDRDSPEAFF. The CDR3 DNA reads as TGTGCCAGCAGTTTTGGGGACAGGGATTCTCCTGAAGCTTTCTTT.

The gene calls are TRBV5-4 and TRBJ2-1; perhaps TRBD1 as D (5 bases). Germline-derived CDR1 and CDR2 are SGHNT and YYREEE (reference sequence). The CDR3 runs 14 residues. The V end lost 0 bases, the J end lost 9 bases, and 13 bases lay between the germline ends. The CDR3 sequence: CASSLDSRVGEQFF. CDR3 bases: TGTGCCAGCAGCTTGGATTCCAGGGTAGGTGAGCAGTTCTTC.

The CDR3, as DNA: TGCAGCGTTGAAGATTTAGGGGGCGCTGGCTACACCTTC. Protein sequence: CSVEDLGGAGYTF. The rearrangement links TRBV29-1 to TRBJ1-2; the match to TRBD1 covers 7 bases. This CDR3 region has 13 residues. Trimming took 0 bases from V and 7 from J; bases not matched to a gene: 5. Germline V gene sequence: CDR1 SQVTM, CDR2 ANQGSEA. Full variable domain (missing parts from reference TRBV29-1 and TRBJ1-2): SAVISQKPSRDICQRGTSLTIQCQVDSQVTMMFWYRQQPGQSLTLIATANQGSEATYESGFVIDKFPISRPNLTFSTLTVSNMSPEDSSIYLCSVEDLGGAGYTFGSGTRLTVV.

Ten or more counts support this clone. The same CDR3 arises from other DNA sequences in this sample as well. V gene TRBV7-2 combines with J gene TRBJ1-3; a weak D match, TRBD1 (6 bases). The CDR3 runs 15 residues. Germline V lookup: CDR1 SGHTA, CDR2 FQGNSA. The V gene lost 1 base and the J gene lost 2 bases, with 9 bases spanning the gap. CDR3 in amino acids: CASSLDRVAGNTIYF. The CDR3 coding sequence is TGTGCCAGCAGCTTAGACAGGGTGGCTGGAAACACCATATATTTT.

The rearrangement links TRBV28 to TRBJ2-2, with D perhaps matching TRBD1 (6 bases). CDR3 size: 16 residues. Germline lookup yields CDR1 MDHEN and CDR2 SYDVKM. Trimming left V 6 bases short and J 5 bases short, with 19 bases between. The CDR3 DNA reads as TGTGCCAGCAGCCCGAATACAGGGTTAAGAACCGGGGAGCTGTTTTTT. Residues: CASSPNTGLRTGELFF.

The chain is built from TRBV7-2 and TRBJ1-2; a weak D match, TRBD1 (6 bases). The germline CDR1 and CDR2 sequences are SGHTA and FQGNSA. V shed 5 bases and J shed 4 bases, with 14 bases lying between them. This CDR3 has 14 amino acids. In nucleotides, the CDR3 is TGTGCCAGCAGCATGCCGCAGGGGAGCTATGGCTACACCTTC. Its translation is CASSMPQGSYGYTF.

The chain recombines TRBV7-3 with TRBJ2-1; TRBD2 matches 8 bases. This CDR3 is 14 amino acids long. V lost 5 bases to trimming and J lost 2 bases; unmatched junction nucleotides: 2. CDR1 is SGHTA and CDR2 is FQGTGA in the germline V gene. CDR3 nucleotides: TGTGCCAGCAGCACGGGGGGGACCTACAATGAGCAGTTCTTC. Residues: CASSTGGTYNEQFF.

The V gene is TRBV7-9, the J gene TRBJ2-7, with no clear D. The length of the CDR3 is 11 residues. The V end was cut by 1 base, the J end by 9 bases, with 7 bases between. From germline, CDR1 is SEHNR and CDR2 FQNEAQ (reference sequence). The DNA of the CDR3 is TGTGCCAGCAGCTTAGAACAGATGCAGTACTTC. Its protein product is CASSLEQMQYF.

The chain uses TRBV12-3 or TRBV12-4 and TRBJ1-2; 8 bases are a match to TRBD1. The CDR3 consists of 13 residues. The V segment lost 3 bases and the J segment 6 bases; nucleotides outside the gene matches: 3. The CDR3 here is CASSFRGRNGYTF. CDR3 nucleotide sequence: TGTGCCAGCAGTTTCAGGGGGCGGAATGGCTACACCTTC.

This clone was observed once. J is TRBJ2-2 and V is TRBV11-2; 9 bases agree with TRBD1. This CDR3 comprises 16 residues. After removal of 3 bases from V and 5 bases from J, the junction contained 7 bases not matched to a gene. CDR1 is SGHAT and CDR2 is FQNNGV in the germline V gene. CDR3 region: CASSLTGGRVTGELFF. CDR3 DNA sequence: TGTGCCAGCAGCTTGACAGGGGGACGGGTGACCGGGGAGCTGTTTTTT. Variable domain in full (rest from reference TRBV11-2 and TRBJ2-2): EAGVAQSPRYKIIEKRQSVAFWCNPISGHATLYWYQQILGQGPKLLIQFQNNGVVDDSQLPKDRFSAERLKGVDSTLKIQPAKLEDSAVYLCASSLTGGRVTGELFFGEGSRLTVL.

The genes are TRBV12-3 or TRBV12-4 and TRBJ1-1; the D is unclear. Between the trimmed V and J ends, which lost 6 bases and 3 bases, there was a span of 11 bases. CDR3 length: 13 amino acids. CDR3 sequence: CASSRNIDTEAFF. CDR3 nucleotides: TGTGCCAGCAGCCGAAACATCGACACTGAAGCTTTCTTT.

The V call is TRBV27, the J call TRBJ1-2; 7 positions match TRBD1. The CDR3 covers 15 residues. Germline CDR1 is MNHEY and CDR2 is SMNVEV (reference sequence). J gave up 8 bases and V 3 bases, and 12 bases lay outside the gene matches. The DNA for the CDR3 is TGTGCCAGCAGTTTCCGATTGGAGGGGGCGCGCGGCTACACCTTC. It codes for CASSFRLEGARGYTF.

CDR3 bases: TGTGCCAGCAGTTTAGGGCGGGGGTATAGCACAGATACGCAGTATTTT. Translation: CASSLGRGYSTDTQYF. The chain uses TRBV27 and TRBJ2-3; 7 bases map to TRBD2. From germline, CDR1 is MNHEY and CDR2 SMNVEV (reference sequence). The length of the CDR3 is 16 residues. V lost 2 bases to trimming and J lost 0 bases; unmatched junction nucleotides: 5.

This clone came up once. V is TRBV5-1 and J is TRBJ1-2; 7 nucleotides line up with TRBD1. Unmatched junction bases numbered 9, after V lost 2 bases and J lost 5 bases. This CDR3 contains 15 residues. Germline V lookup: CDR1 SGHRS, CDR2 YFSETQ. The CDR3 region has the DNA TGCGCCAGCAGCTTTGAGGACAGGAGAAATTATGGCTACACCTTC. It translates to CASSFEDRRNYGYTF.

The chain carries TRBV2 and TRBJ1-5, with 7 bases identical to TRBD1. CDR1 is SNHLY, CDR2 FYNNEI, per germline. V lost 3 bases to trimming and J lost 6 bases; unmatched junction nucleotides: 5. The CDR3 has 14 amino acids. The CDR3 spells CASSEDRLVQPQHF. For the CDR3, the DNA is TGTGCCAGCAGTGAGGACAGGCTGGTTCAGCCCCAGCATTTT.